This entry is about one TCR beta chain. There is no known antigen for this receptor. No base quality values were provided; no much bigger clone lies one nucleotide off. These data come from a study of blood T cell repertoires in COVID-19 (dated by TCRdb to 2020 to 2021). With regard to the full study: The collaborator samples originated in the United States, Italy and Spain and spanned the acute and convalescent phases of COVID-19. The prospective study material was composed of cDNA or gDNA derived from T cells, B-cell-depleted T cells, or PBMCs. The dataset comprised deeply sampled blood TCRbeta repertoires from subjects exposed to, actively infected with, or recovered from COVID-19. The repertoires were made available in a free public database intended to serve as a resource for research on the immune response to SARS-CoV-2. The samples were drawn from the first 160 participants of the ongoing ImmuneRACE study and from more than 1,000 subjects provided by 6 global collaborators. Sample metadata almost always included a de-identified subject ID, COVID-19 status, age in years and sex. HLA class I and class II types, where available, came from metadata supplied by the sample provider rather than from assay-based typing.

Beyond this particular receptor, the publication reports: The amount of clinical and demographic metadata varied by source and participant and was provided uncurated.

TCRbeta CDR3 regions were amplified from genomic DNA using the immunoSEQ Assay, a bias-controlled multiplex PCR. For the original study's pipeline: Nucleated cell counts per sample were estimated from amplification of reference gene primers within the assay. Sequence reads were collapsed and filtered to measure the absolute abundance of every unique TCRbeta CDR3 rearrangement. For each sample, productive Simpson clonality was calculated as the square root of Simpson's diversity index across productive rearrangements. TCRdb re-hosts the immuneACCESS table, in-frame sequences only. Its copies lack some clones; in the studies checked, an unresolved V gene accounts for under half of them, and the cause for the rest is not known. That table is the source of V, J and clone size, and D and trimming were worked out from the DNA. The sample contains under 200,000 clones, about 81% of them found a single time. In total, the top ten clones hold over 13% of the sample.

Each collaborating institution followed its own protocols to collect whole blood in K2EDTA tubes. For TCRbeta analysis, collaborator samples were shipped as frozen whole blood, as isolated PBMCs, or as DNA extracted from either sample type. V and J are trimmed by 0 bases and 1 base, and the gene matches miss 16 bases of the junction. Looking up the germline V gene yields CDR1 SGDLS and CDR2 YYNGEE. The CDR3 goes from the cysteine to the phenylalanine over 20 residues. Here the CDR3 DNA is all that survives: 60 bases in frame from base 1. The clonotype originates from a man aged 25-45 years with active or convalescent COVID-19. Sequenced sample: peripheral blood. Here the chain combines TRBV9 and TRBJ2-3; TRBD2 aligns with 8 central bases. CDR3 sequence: CASSVASRSVSGAGTDTQYF. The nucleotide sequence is TGTGCCAGCAGCGTAGCTAGTCGGTCGGTTAGCGGGGCCGGCACAGATACGCAGTATTTT.